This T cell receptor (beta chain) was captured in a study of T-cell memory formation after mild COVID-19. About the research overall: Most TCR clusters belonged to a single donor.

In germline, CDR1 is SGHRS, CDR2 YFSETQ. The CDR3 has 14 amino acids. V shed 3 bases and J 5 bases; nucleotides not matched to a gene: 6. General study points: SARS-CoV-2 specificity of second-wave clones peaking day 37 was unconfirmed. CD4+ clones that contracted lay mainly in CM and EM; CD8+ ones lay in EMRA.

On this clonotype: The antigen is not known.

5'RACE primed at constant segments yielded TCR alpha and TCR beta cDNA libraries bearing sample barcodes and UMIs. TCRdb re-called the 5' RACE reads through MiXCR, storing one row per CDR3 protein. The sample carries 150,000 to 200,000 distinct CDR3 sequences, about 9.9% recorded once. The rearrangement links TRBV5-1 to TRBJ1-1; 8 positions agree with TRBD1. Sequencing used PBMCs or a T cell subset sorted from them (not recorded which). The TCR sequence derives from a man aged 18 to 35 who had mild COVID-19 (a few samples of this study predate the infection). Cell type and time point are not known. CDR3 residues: CASSSTGAGTEAFF. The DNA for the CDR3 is TGCGCCAGCAGCTCGACAGGGGCGGGAACTGAAGCTTTCTTT.